This TCR beta chain was profiled in a study of regulatory T cells in long-lasting Graves disease. Study summary: Patients with persistent Graves' disease had over 5 years of antithyroid drugs and persistent TSH receptor antibodies. Study outcomes and limitations: Persistent Graves' patients possessed reduced TCR diversity relative to recently diagnosed ones.

The time point was: persistent/refractory GD, antithyroid drugs over 5 years with positive TRAb. The authors made the TCR library using RNA they extracted from PBMCs. Library construction for TCR beta used iRepertoire HTBI primers and Arm-PCR of CDR3 regions. TCRdb re-called the multiplex PCR reads with MiXCR, one entry per CDR3 protein. The sample has more than 650,000 distinct CDR3 sequences; 25% to 35% are singletons. Concerning this clonotype: Its antigen is as yet unknown.

The length of the CDR3 is 12 residues. Looked up from germline, CDR1 is SQVTM and CDR2 is ANQGSEA. V was pared by 4 bases and J by 8 bases, with 11 bases between. The TCR was taken from a female donor with Graves disease. The J gene is TRBJ2-2, the V gene TRBV29-1; D is unclear. Sequencing used peripheral blood mononuclear cells (PBMCs), obtained when the disease was refractory, from a patient treated with antithyroid drugs. CDR3: CSVVAVMGELFF. The CDR3 DNA follows: TGCAGCGTTGTCGCAGTAATGGGGGAGCTGTTTTTT.